Below, 20 T cell receptor beta chains from the same sample are listed, as sequenced in a study of T cells in Graves' hyperthyroidism and ophthalmopathy (dated by TCRdb to the late 2010s). The library was produced with multiplex PCR. Sequencing was carried out with an Illumina HiSeq 2000. Amplification of TCR beta CDR3 regions was carried out from RNA transcripts. The first round of RT-PCR for the TCR CDR3 was performed with the HTBI primer set and the Qiagen OneStep RT-PCR kit. TCRdb itself trimmed the public reads at Q25 with fastp, ran MiXCR and retained productive beta chains. Every CDR3 protein is listed once, alongside the most common genes and DNA of its rows. The sample table contains around 300,000 distinct CDR3 sequences; only one count was recorded for roughly 22% of them. The ten largest clones capture around 64% of the sample. The sequencing input was blood. These receptors all stem from a man in his thirties or forties with Graves' ophthalmopathy.

This clonotype was observed a single time. The junction does not match germline at one end; this may be a read error. This rearrangement joins TRBV6-5 to TRBJ1-5; tentatively, D is TRBD1 (5 bases). The CDR3 extends over 14 amino acids. Germline V gives CDR1 MNHEY, CDR2 SVGAGI. CDR3 in amino acids: CAGSYLGRDQPQHF. The CDR3, as DNA: TGTGCCGGCAGTTATCTCGGCAGGGACCAGCCCCAGCATTTT.

The table lists this clonotype with a few counts. V usage is TRBV15 and J usage is TRBJ2-7; TRBD1 matches 8 bases. Germline loops: CDR1 LNHNV, CDR2 YYDKDF (reference sequence). CDR3 length: 14 amino acids. The V gene end was trimmed by 3 bases and the J gene end by 3 bases; junction bases not matched to a gene: 4. The CDR3 region is CATSSDRGSYEQYF. In DNA form, the CDR3 reads TGTGCCACCAGCAGCGACAGGGGAAGCTACGAGCAGTACTTC.

The chain employs TRBV20-1 and TRBJ2-3; 7 nucleotides agree with TRBD2. The CDR3 is 14 amino acids. Germline V gene data show CDR1 as DFQATT and CDR2 as SNEGSKA (reference sequence). The V and J ends lost 6 bases and 0 bases, in that order; junction bases with no gene match: 6. The CDR3 here is CSANSGSSTDTQYF. CDR3 DNA sequence: TGCAGTGCAAATAGCGGGTCTAGCACAGATACGCAGTATTTT.

This clonotype showed up many times. This chain links TRBV2 with TRBJ2-1; 7 bases are a match to TRBD2. Germline values: CDR1 SNHLY, CDR2 FYNNEI. This CDR3 comprises 15 residues. Trimming at V came to 3 bases and at J to 10 bases, leaving 12 bases not matched to a gene. Here the CDR3 DNA reads TGTGCCAGCAGTGATATAATGGGGGAGGGCCAAGAGCAGTTCTTC. Encoded protein: CASSDIMGEGQEQFF.

This chain connects TRBV28 to TRBJ2-7, with TRBD2 matching 7 bases. In germline, CDR1 is MDHEN, CDR2 SYDVKM. Unmatched junction bases numbered 5, after V lost 7 bases and J lost 5 bases. There are 12 residues in the CDR3. The CDR3 DNA is TGTGCCAGCAACGCGGGAGTCCACGAGCAGTACTTC. Translation gives CASNAGVHEQYF.

The rearrangement links TRBV2 to TRBJ1-6; D not certain. The CDR3 has 11 residues. V lost 8 bases and J 7 bases, leaving 6 bases between the germline ends. Germline V lookup: CDR1 SNHLY, CDR2 FYNNEI. CDR3 residues: CASQGNSPLHF. CDR3 DNA: TGTGCCAGCCAAGGAAATTCACCCCTCCACTTT.

This clonotype was detected only a few times. The rearrangement joins TRBV12-3 or TRBV12-4 to TRBJ2-5; 11 nucleotides align to TRBD2. The CDR3 runs to 16 residues. The junction had 10 bases not matched to a gene; V was cut back by 5 bases and J by 5 bases. The CDR3: CASSPRGSGRAETQYF. In DNA form, the CDR3 reads TGTGCCAGCAGTCCCCGGGGTAGCGGGAGGGCGGAGACCCAGTACTTC.

The rearrangement joins TRBV9 to TRBJ1-6; 10 nucleotides align to TRBD1. CDR1 SGDLS and CDR2 YYNGEE come from the germline V gene. CDR3 length equals 17 residues. J lost 8 bases, V lost 4 bases, and 12 bases had no gene match. The DNA of the CDR3 is TGTGCCAGCAGCTTAACCTTGGGACAGGGGTTCGATTCACCCCTCCACTTT. Protein sequence: CASSLTLGQGFDSPLHF.

There are a few counts of this clonotype. The J gene is TRBJ1-1, the V gene TRBV10-3; 9 bases are shared with TRBD1. The germline V gene encodes CDR1 ENHRY and CDR2 SYGVKD. V lost 10 bases, J lost 1 base, and 10 bases stayed unmatched. There are 15 residues in the CDR3. This CDR3 reads CATKDGTGQNTEAFF. In nucleotides, the CDR3 is TGTGCCACCAAGGACGGGACAGGGCAGAACACTGAAGCTTTCTTT.

This clonotype has just a few counts. The genes are TRBV29-1 and TRBJ2-7, with 7 bases fitting TRBD2. Per germline, CDR1 SQVTM and CDR2 ANQGSEA. The CDR3 runs 11 residues. The CDR3 sequence: CSTSENYEQYF. The CDR3 nucleotides are TGCAGTACTAGCGAGAACTACGAGCAGTACTTC.

This clonotype was detected many times. The rearrangement uses TRBV28 and TRBJ2-7; 11 bases are shared with TRBD1. Germline assignment: CDR1 MDHEN and CDR2 SYDVKM. V was clipped by 4 bases and J by 6 bases; unmatched bases: 2. The CDR3 is made up of 13 amino acids. The CDR3 DNA sequence: TGTGCCAGCAGTTCCGGGACAGGGGGCGAGCAGTACTTC. Translation: CASSSGTGGEQYF.

The chain couples TRBV24-1 to TRBJ2-1, with D possibly called TRBD1 or TRBD2 (6 bases each). V gave up 12 bases and J gave up 2 bases, with 10 bases separating them. Germline V gene lookup returns CDR1 KGHDR and CDR2 SFDVKD. The CDR3 spans 12 residues. CDR3 sequence: CASGGTYNEQFF. CDR3 DNA sequence: TGTGCCTCCGGGGGCACCTACAATGAGCAGTTCTTC.

This clonotype was detected only a few times. The chain joins TRBV11-2 to TRBJ2-2; 7 bases are shared with TRBD2. CDR3 size: 18 residues. Germline CDR1 reads SGHAT; CDR2 reads FQNNGV. V was pared by 0 bases and J by 4 bases, with 11 bases of the junction left unmatched. CDR3 amino acids: CASSLELERDIGTGELFF. The CDR3 DNA follows: TGTGCCAGCAGCTTAGAATTGGAGCGGGATATAGGCACCGGGGAGCTGTTTTTT.

V usage is TRBV27 and J usage is TRBJ1-4; TRBD1 might be the D (5 bases). V was shortened by 4 bases and J by 4 bases, with 7 bases between the two germline ends. The length of the CDR3 is 13 residues. CDR1 and CDR2 (germline): MNHEY, SMNVEV (reference sequence). The CDR3 DNA follows: TGTGCCAGCAGTTGGGGCGGTAATGAAAAACTGTTTTTT. As protein: CASSWGGNEKLFF.

Details on this clonotype: Its ends do not fully match the called genes, so a read error is possible. This chain joins TRBV12-3 or TRBV12-4 and TRBJ2-7; the match to TRBD1 covers 7 bases. This CDR3 has 15 amino acids. The CDR3 reads CAGSRRQGVSYEQYF. The DNA of the CDR3 is TGTGCCGGCAGCCGCAGACAGGGAGTCTCCTACGAGCAGTACTTC.

This clonotype was seen once. This chain links TRBV19 with TRBJ1-4; the D gene is possibly TRBD1 (5 bases). V lost 6 bases, J lost 5 bases, and 16 bases lay in between. Germline V CDR1 and CDR2: LNHDA, SQIVND (reference sequence). This CDR3 region has 15 residues. The DNA for the CDR3 is TGTGCCAGTAGAACAAAGCGGGACGGAAATGAAAAACTGTTTTTT. Protein: CASRTKRDGNEKLFF. The full variable domain, rest sourced from reference TRBV19 and TRBJ1-4, is DGGITQSPKYLFRKEGQNVTLSCEQNLNHDAMYWYRQDPGQGLRLIYYSQIVNDFQKGDIAEGYSVSREKKESFPLTVTSAQKNPTAFYLCASRTKRDGNEKLFFGSGTQLSVL.

This chain joins TRBV28 and TRBJ2-7, with 11 bases lining up with TRBD1. Germline V gene data show CDR1 as MDHEN and CDR2 as SYDVKM. The CDR3 is 15 residues long. V shed 7 bases and J 4 bases; nucleotides not matched to a gene: 9. The CDR3 spells CASIEGGQGVYEQYF. The CDR3 nucleotides read TGTGCCAGCATCGAGGGGGGACAGGGGGTATACGAGCAGTACTTC.

The chain couples TRBV29-1 to TRBJ1-1, with D possibly TRBD1 on 5 matching bases. Trimming pared 4 bases from V and 4 bases from J, leaving 7 bases between. The CDR3 has 11 amino acids. The germline V gene has CDR1 SQVTM and CDR2 ANQGSEA. The CDR3 spells CSVVRGTEAFF. Here the CDR3 DNA reads TGCAGCGTTGTTAGGGGCACTGAAGCTTTCTTT.

The chain joins TRBV5-4 to TRBJ2-5; 9 bases align to TRBD1. Germline CDR1 and CDR2: SGHNT and YYREEE (reference sequence). The CDR3 extends over 14 amino acids. J lost 1 base, V lost 6 bases, and 4 bases had no gene match. DNA for the CDR3: TGTGCCAGCACGCGACAGGGGGTCCAAGAGACCCAGTACTTC. Translation: CASTRQGVQETQYF. Full variable domain (missing parts from reference TRBV5-4 and TRBJ2-5): ETGVTQSPTHLIKTRGQQVTLRCSSQSGHNTVSWYQQALGQGPQFIFQYYREEENGRGNFPPRFSGLQFPNYSSELNVNALELDDSALYLCASTRQGVQETQYFGPGTRLLVL.

The table lists this clonotype with many counts. V is TRBV12-3 or TRBV12-4 and J is TRBJ2-7, with 8 bases aligning to TRBD2. The CDR3 is 15 amino acids. Unmatched junction bases numbered 6, after V lost 1 base and J lost 4 bases. The CDR3 region has the DNA TGTGCCAGCAGTTTAGGTCTAGCGGGCTTATACGAGCAGTACTTC. Its translation is CASSLGLAGLYEQYF.